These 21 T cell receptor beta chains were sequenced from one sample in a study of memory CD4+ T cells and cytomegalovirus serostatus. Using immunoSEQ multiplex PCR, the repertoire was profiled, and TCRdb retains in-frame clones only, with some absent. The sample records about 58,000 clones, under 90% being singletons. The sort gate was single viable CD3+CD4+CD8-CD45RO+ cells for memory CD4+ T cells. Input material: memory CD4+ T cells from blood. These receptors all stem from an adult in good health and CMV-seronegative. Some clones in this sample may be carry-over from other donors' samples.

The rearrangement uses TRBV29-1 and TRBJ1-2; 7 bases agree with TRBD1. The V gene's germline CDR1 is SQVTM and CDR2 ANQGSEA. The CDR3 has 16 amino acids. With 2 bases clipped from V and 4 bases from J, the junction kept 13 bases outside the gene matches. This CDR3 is CSVERSETGLGYGYTF. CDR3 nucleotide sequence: TGCAGCGTTGAAAGATCGGAGACAGGGCTGGGCTATGGCTACACCTTC.

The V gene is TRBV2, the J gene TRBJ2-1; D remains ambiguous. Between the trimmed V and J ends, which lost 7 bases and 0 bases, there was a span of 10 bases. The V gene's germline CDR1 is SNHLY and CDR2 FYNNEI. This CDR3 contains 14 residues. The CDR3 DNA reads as TGTGCCAGCATACGAGGTGGCTCCTACAATGAGCAGTTCTTC. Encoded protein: CASIRGGSYNEQFF.

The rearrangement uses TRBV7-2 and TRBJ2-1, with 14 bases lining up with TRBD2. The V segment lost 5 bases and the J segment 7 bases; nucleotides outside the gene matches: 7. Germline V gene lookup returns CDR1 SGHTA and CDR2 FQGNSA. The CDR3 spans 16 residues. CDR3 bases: TGTGCCAGCAGCAACAGACTAGCGGGAGGGAGGAATGAGCAGTTCTTC. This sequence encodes CASSNRLAGGRNEQFF.

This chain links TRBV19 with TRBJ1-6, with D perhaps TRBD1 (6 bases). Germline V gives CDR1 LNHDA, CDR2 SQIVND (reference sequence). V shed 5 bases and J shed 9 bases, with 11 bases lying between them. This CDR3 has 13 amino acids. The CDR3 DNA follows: TGTGCCAGTAGTCACAGGGAAATTTCACCCCTCCACTTT. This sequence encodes CASSHREISPLHF.

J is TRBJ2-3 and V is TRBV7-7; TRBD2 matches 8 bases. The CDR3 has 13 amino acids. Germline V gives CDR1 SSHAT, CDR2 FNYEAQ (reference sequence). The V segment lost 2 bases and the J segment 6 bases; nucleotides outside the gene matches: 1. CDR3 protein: CASSLRLADTQYF. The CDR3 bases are TGTGCCAGCAGCTTAAGACTAGCGGATACGCAGTATTTT.

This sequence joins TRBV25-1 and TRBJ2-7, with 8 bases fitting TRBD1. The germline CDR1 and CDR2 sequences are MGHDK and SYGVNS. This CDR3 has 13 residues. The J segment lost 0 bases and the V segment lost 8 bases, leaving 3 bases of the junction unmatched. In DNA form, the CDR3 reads TGTGCCAGCCGGGGACAGGTCTCCTACGAGCAGTACTTC. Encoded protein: CASRGQVSYEQYF.

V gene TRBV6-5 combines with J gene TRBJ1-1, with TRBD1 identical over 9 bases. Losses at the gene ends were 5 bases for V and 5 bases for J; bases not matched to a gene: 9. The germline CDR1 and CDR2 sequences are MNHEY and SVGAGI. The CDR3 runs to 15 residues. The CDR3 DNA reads TGTGCCAGCAGTGGGCACAGGGGGCGCTTAACTGAAGCTTTCTTT. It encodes CASSGHRGRLTEAFF.

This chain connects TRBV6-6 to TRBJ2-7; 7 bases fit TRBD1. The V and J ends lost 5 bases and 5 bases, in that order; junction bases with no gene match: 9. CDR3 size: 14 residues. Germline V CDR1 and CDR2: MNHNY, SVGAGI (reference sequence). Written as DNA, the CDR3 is TGTGCCAGCAGTCCCGACAGGGCGGTCAACGAGCAGTACTTC. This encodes CASSPDRAVNEQYF.

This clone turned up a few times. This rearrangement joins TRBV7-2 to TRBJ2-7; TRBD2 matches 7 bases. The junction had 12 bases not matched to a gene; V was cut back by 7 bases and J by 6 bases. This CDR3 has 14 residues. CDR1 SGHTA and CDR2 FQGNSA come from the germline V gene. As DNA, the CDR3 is TGTGCCAGCAACGTCCGGGGACTATCAAGCGAGCAGTACTTC. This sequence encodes CASNVRGLSSEQYF.

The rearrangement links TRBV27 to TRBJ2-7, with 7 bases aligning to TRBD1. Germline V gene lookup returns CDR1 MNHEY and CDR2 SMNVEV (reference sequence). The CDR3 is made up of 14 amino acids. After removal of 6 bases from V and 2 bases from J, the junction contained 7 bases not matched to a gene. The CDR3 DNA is TGTGCCAGCAGGCGACAGGGACCAACCTACGAGCAGTACTTC. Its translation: CASRRQGPTYEQYF.

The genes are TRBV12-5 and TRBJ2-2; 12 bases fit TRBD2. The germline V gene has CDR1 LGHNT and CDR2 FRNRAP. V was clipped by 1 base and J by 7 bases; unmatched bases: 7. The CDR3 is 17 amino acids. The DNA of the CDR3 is TGTGCTAGTGGTTTGGACCCTAGCGGGAGGGCCATCGGGGAGCTGTTTTTT. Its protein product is CASGLDPSGRAIGELFF.

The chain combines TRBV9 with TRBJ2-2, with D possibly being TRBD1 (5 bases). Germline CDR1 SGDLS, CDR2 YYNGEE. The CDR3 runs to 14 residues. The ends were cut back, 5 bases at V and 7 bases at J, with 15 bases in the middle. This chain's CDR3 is CASRPLQGGGELFF. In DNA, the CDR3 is TGTGCCAGCAGACCGCTTCAGGGTGGCGGGGAGCTGTTTTTT.

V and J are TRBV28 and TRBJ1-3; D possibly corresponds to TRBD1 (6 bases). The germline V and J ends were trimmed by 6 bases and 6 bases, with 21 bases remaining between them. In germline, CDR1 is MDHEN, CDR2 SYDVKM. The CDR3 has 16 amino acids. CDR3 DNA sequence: TGTGCCAGCAGCCCCCAGGGGAGCAAGGGGCAAAACACCATATATTTT. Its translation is CASSPQGSKGQNTIYF. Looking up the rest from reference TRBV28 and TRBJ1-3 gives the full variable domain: DVKVTQSSRYLVKRTGEKVFLECVQDMDHENMFWYRQDPGLGLRLIYFSYDVKMKEKGDIPEGYSVSREKKERFSLILESASTNQTSMYLCASSPQGSKGQNTIYFGEGSWLTVV.

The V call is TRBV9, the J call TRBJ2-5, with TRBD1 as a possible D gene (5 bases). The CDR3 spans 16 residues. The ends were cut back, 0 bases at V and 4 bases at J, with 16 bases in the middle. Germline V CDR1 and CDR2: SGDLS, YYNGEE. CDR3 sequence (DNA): TGTGCCAGCAGCGTAGATCCCGCAGGGCCCAGAGAGACCCAGTACTTC. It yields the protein CASSVDPAGPRETQYF.

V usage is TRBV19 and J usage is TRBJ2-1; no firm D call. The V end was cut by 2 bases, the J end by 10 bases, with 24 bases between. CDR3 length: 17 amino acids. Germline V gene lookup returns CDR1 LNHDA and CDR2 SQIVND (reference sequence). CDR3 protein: CASSITFTRLSSSEQFF. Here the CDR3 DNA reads TGTGCCAGTAGTATAACCTTCACCAGGCTCTCCAGTTCGGAGCAGTTCTTC.

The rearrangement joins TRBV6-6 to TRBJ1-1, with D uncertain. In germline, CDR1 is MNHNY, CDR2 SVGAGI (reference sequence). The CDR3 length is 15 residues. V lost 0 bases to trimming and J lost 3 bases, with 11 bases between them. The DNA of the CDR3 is TGTGCCAGCAGTTACTCACCCAGCTCACACACTGAAGCTTTCTTT. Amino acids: CASSYSPSSHTEAFF.

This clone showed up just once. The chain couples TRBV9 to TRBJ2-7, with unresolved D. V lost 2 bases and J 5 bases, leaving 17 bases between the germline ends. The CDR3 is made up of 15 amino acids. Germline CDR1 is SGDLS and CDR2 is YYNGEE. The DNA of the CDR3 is TGTGCCAGCAGCGTCGGTAGGAGTAGTCTCGACGAGCAGTACTTC. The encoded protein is CASSVGRSSLDEQYF.

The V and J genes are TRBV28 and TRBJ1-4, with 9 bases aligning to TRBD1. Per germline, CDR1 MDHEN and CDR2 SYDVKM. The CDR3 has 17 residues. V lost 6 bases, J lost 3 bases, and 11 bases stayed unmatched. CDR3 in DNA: TGTGCCAGCAGACCCGGGGGACAGGGTCATGCTAATGAAAAACTGTTTTTT. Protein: CASRPGGQGHANEKLFF.

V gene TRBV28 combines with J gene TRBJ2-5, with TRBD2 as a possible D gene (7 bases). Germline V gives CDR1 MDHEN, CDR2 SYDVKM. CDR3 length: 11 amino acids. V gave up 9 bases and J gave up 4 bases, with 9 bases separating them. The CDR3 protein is CASRGGETQYF. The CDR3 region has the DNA TGTGCCAGTAGGGGGGGAGAGACCCAGTACTTC.

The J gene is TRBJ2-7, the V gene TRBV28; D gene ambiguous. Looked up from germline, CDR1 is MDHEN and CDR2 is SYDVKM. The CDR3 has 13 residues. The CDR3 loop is CASRRISSYEQYF. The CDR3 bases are TGTGCTTCTAGGCGAATCAGCTCCTACGAGCAGTACTTC.

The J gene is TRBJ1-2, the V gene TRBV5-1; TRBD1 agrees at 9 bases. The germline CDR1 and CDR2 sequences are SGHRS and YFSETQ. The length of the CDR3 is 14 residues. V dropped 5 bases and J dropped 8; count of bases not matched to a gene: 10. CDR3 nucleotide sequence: TGCGCCAGCAGTCGAGGGGACAGGGAAGGAGGCTACACCTTC. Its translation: CASSRGDREGGYTF.